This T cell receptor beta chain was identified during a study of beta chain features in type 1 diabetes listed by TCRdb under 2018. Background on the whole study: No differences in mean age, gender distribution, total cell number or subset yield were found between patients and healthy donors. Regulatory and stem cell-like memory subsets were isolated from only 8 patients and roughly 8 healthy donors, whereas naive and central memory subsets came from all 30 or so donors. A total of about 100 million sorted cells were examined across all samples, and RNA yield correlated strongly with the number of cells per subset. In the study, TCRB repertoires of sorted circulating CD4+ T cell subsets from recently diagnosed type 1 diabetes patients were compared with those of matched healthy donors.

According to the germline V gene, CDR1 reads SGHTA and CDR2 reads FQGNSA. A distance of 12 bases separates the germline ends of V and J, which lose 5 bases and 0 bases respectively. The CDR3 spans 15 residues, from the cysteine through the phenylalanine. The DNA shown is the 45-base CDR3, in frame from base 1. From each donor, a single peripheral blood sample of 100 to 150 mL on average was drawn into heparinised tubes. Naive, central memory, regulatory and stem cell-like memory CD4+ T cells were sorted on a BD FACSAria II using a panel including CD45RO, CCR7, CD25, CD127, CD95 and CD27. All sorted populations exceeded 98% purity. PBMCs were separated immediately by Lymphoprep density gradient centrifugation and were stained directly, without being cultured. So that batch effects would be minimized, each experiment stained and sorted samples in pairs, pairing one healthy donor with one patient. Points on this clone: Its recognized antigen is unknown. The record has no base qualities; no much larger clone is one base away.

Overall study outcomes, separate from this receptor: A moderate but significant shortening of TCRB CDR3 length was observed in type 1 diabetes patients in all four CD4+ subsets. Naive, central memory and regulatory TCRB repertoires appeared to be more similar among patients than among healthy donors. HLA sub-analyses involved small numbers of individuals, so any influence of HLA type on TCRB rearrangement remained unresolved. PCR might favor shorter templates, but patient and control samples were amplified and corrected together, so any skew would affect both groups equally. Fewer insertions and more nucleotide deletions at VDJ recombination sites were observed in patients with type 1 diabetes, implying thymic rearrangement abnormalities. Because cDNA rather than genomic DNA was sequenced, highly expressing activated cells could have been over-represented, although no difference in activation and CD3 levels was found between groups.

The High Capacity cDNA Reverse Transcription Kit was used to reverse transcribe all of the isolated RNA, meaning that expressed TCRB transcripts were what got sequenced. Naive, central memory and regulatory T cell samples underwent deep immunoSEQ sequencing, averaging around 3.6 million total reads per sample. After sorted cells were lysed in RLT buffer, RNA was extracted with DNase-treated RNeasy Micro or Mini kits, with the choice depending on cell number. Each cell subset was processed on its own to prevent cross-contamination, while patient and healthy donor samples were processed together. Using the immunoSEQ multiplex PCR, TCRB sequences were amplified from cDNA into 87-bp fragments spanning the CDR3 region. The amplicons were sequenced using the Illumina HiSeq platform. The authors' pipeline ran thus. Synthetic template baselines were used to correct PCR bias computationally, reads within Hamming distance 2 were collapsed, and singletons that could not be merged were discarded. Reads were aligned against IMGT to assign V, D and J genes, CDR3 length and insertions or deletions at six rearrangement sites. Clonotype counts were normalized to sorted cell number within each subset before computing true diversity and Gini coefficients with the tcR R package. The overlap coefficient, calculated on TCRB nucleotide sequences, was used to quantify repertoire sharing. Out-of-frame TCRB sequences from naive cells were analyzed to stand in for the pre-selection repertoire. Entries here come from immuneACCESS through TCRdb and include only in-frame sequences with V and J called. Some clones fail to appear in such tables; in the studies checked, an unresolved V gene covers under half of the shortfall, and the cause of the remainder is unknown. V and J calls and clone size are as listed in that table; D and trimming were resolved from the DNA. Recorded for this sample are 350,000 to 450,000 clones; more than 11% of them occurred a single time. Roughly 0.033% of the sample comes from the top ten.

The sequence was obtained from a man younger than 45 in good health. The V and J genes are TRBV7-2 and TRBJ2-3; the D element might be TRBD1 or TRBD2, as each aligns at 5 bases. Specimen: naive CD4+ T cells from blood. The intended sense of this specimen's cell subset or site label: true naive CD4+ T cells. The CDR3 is CASSLGASSTDTQYF. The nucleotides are TGTGCCAGCAGCCTCGGGGCTTCGAGCACAGATACGCAGTATTTT.